These 17 T cell receptor gamma chains originate from one sample sequenced in a study of Vδ1+ human thymocytes. General study points: In the thymus, TRG and TRD repertoires looked highly polyclonal with Gaussian CDR3 lengths.

The antigens these receptors bind are not known. RNA was extracted from the cells and then reverse transcribed. Pooled V-gene forward primers with one constant-region reverse primer generated the CDR3 amplicons by multiplex PCR. TCRdb re-identified clones in the multiplex PCR reads via CATT. The data show over 25,000 gamma-chain clones, with around 18% seen just once and approximately 1.9% held by the top ten. The sequenced material came from Vdelta1+ gamma-delta thymocytes from the thymus. Specified subset: FACS-sorted CD3+ TCRalphabeta- TCRVdelta1+ TCRVdelta2- thymocytes. The source of these receptors is a boy under two years old who had congenital heart surgery.

On this clone itself: A much larger clone differs by one base, so this may be a read error. Other DNA variants within this sample encode the same CDR3. The chain carries TRGV9 and TRGJ1 or TRGJ2. With 0 bases clipped from V and 3 bases from J, the junction kept 2 bases outside the gene matches. This CDR3 is built from 13 residues. Germline lookup yields CDR1 GITISATS and CDR2 ISYDGTV (reference sequence). The CDR3: CALWEVCYYKKLF. The DNA of the CDR3 is TGTGCCTTGTGGGAGGTGTGTTATTATAAGAAACTCTTT.

This chain links TRGV5 with TRGJ1 or TRGJ2. CDR3 length: 14 residues. Trimming cost V 0 bases and J 11 bases; bases outside gene matches: 13. Germline CDR1 VINAFY, CDR2 YDVSNSKD. In DNA, the CDR3 is TGTGCCACCTGGGACAGGATGATAGAGGGGGAGAAACTCTTT. This codes for CATWDRMIEGEKLF.

The genes are TRGV4 and TRGJ1 or TRGJ2. The junction had 17 bases not matched to a gene; V was cut back by 3 bases and J by 12 bases. The CDR3 extends over 14 amino acids. Germline V gene lookup returns CDR1 EGSTGY and CDR2 YDSYTSSV. The CDR3 spells CATWDQNGGYWKLF. In nucleotides, the CDR3 is TGTGCCACCTGGGATCAAAACGGGGGATATTGGAAACTCTTT.

Regarding this clone: The same CDR3 is also encoded by other DNA sequences in this sample. The rearrangement joins TRGV9 to TRGJP1. Germline CDR1 GITISATS, CDR2 ISYDGTV (reference sequence). This CDR3 contains 15 residues. Trimming cost V 2 bases and J 0 bases; bases outside gene matches: 3. The CDR3 is CALWEADTTGWFKIF. The DNA for the CDR3 is TGTGCCTTGTGGGAGGCAGATACCACTGGTTGGTTCAAGATATTT.

This clone was observed a handful of times. The chain uses TRGV9 and TRGJ1 or TRGJ2. Germline V lookup: CDR1 GITISATS, CDR2 ISYDGTV (reference sequence). Losses at the gene ends were 2 bases for V and 12 bases for J; bases not matched to a gene: 10. This CDR3 has 12 residues. The CDR3 region is CALWEAPSRKLF. In DNA form, the CDR3 reads TGTGCCTTGTGGGAGGCGCCTAGCAGGAAACTCTTT.

This clone has more than one count but fewer than ten. The chain uses TRGV5P and TRGJ1 or TRGJ2. TRGV5P is a pseudogene segment. This CDR3 has 10 amino acids. CDR3 in amino acids: CATWGNKKLF. As DNA, the CDR3 is TGTGCCACCTGGGGCAATAAGAAACTCTTT.

The J gene is TRGJ1 or TRGJ2, the V gene TRGV4. V gave up 2 bases and J gave up 4 bases; unmatched junction bases: 14. Germline CDR1 reads EGSTGY; CDR2 reads YDSYTSSV. CDR3 length: 16 amino acids. CDR3 sequence reads: CATWDASWAKYYKKLF. The DNA for the CDR3 is TGTGCCACCTGGGATGCTTCCTGGGCGAAATATTATAAGAAACTCTTT.

The chain couples TRGV3 to TRGJ1 or TRGJ2. CDR3 size: 13 residues. V shed 2 bases and J 3 bases; nucleotides not matched to a gene: 4. CDR1 is VTNTFY and CDR2 is YDVSTARD in the germline V gene (reference sequence). CDR3: CATWDTSYYKKLF. The CDR3 DNA reads TGTGCCACCTGGGACACAAGTTATTATAAGAAACTCTTT.

This chain uses TRGV2 with TRGJ1 or TRGJ2. Germline V gene sequence: CDR1 EGSNGY, CDR2 YDSYNSKV. The CDR3 length is 12 residues. The ends lost 0 bases at V and 12 bases at J; junction bases unmatched: 8. Written as DNA, the CDR3 is TGTGCCACCTGGGACGGGCCGCACAGGAAACTCTTT. Its translation: CATWDGPHRKLF.

The chain couples TRGV9 to TRGJ1 or TRGJ2. The CDR3 consists of 11 residues. The germline V gene encodes CDR1 GITISATS and CDR2 ISYDGTV (reference sequence). V trimming: 0 bases; J trimming: 12 bases; junction bases outside the gene matches: 5. The CDR3 loop is CALWEVGLKLF. CDR3 coding DNA: TGTGCCTTGTGGGAGGTGGGGTTGAAACTCTTT.

This clone showed up just a few times. The V call is TRGV9, the J call TRGJP2. Germline V CDR1 and CDR2: GITISATS, ISYDGTV (reference sequence). The CDR3 extends over 12 amino acids. V shed 5 bases and J 8 bases; nucleotides not matched to a gene: 5. CDR3 sequence reads: CALWVRDWIKTF. DNA for the CDR3: TGTGCCTTGTGGGTCAGAGATTGGATCAAGACGTTT.

This chain uses TRGV9 with TRGJ1 or TRGJ2. This CDR3 is 15 amino acids long. Germline CDR1 and CDR2: GITISATS and ISYDGTV (reference sequence). After removal of 0 bases from V and 0 bases from J, the junction contained 5 bases not matched to a gene. CDR3 sequence (DNA): TGTGCCTTGTGGGAGGTGGCTTCGAATTATTATAAGAAACTCTTT. Protein sequence: CALWEVASNYYKKLF.

This clone occurred a few times. The V call is TRGV9, the J call TRGJ1 or TRGJ2. The germline V gene encodes CDR1 GITISATS and CDR2 ISYDGTV (reference sequence). V was clipped by 0 bases and J by 3 bases; unmatched bases: 5. This CDR3 comprises 14 residues. The CDR3 region is CALWEVSSYYKKLF. Written as DNA, the CDR3 is TGTGCCTTGTGGGAGGTGTCGAGTTATTATAAGAAACTCTTT.

As to this clone: A read error may be the cause here, since a much bigger clone is one base away. The chain has TRGV4 and TRGJ1 or TRGJ2. In germline, CDR1 is EGSTGY, CDR2 YDSYTSSV. V trimming: 9 bases; J trimming: 8 bases; junction bases outside the gene matches: 7. The CDR3 has 10 residues. The CDR3 loop is CATGANKKLF. CDR3 DNA: TGTGCCACCGGTGCAAATAAGAAACTCTTT.

This clone has more than one count but fewer than ten. The rearrangement links TRGV3 to TRGJ1 or TRGJ2. V shed 1 base, J shed 3 bases, and the junction held 6 bases outside the gene matches. Germline V gene data show CDR1 as VTNTFY and CDR2 as YDVSTARD (reference sequence). The CDR3 contains 14 residues. The CDR3 is CATWDSWGYYKKLF. CDR3 coding DNA: TGTGCCACCTGGGACAGCTGGGGTTATTATAAGAAACTCTTT.

The chain has TRGV2 and TRGJ1 or TRGJ2. This CDR3 region has 14 residues. Germline CDR1 reads EGSNGY; CDR2 reads YDSYNSKV. The ends lost 3 bases at V and 10 bases at J; junction bases unmatched: 15. The chain's CDR3 is CATWDRLPPPKKLF. Here the CDR3 DNA reads TGTGCCACCTGGGACAGGCTTCCCCCCCCGAAGAAACTCTTT.

This clone has a handful of counts. A read error may explain this, as a much larger clone is one base away. V gene TRGV4 combines with J gene TRGJ1 or TRGJ2. The CDR3 is 13 residues long. Germline V gives CDR1 EGSTGY, CDR2 YDSYTSSV. V gave up 4 bases and J gave up 3 bases; unmatched junction bases: 6. The CDR3 region is CATWDSAYYKKLF. The CDR3 DNA reads as TGTGCCACCTGGGACAGCGCTTATTATAAGAAACTCTTT.